This T cell receptor beta chain was sequenced during a study of T cell responses to AZD1222 COVID-19 vaccine. CDR3 size: 16 residues. Germline CDR1 is LNHDA and CDR2 is SQIVND (reference sequence). Trimming stripped 6 bases from V and 2 bases from J, with 17 bases between. This clone was counted a few times. This table comes from immunoSEQ multiplex PCR, and its TCRdb copy is limited to in-frame clones, with some not included. The sample shows 95,000 to 150,000 clones, 88% of them seen only once. The V gene is TRBV19, the J gene TRBJ1-5; D is perhaps TRBD1 (6 bases). The sample in question was peripheral blood, obtained on day 0 of AZD1222 vaccination. The receptor was derived from an adult in good health. CDR3 loop: CASRETGAVRNQPQHF. The CDR3 DNA follows: TGTGCCAGTAGGGAGACAGGCGCAGTTCGCAATCAGCCCCAGCATTTT. The whole variable domain, remainder taken from reference TRBV19 and TRBJ1-5, is DGGITQSPKYLFRKEGQNVTLSCEQNLNHDAMYWYRQDPGQGLRLIYYSQIVNDFQKGDIAEGYSVSREKKESFPLTVTSAQKNPTAFYLCASRETGAVRNQPQHFGDGTRLSIL.